Presented here are 6 T cell receptor beta chains from one specimen sequenced in a study of monozygotic twins with inflammatory bowel disease. Following a re-call of the 5' RACE reads, TCRdb has one entry per CDR3 protein and lacks DNA. This sample's table has approximately 330,000 distinct CDR3 sequences. Sequencing used blood. These receptors were obtained from a human donor with ulcerative colitis or Crohn's disease, or a healthy co-twin of an affected twin (not recorded which).

The chain links TRBV4-1 to TRBJ1-1. Looked up from germline, CDR1 is MGHRA and CDR2 is YSYEKL. CDR3 length: 15 amino acids. The CDR3 reads CASSQEGKRATEAFF.

The rearrangement joins TRBV19 to TRBJ2-1; TCRdb gives TRBD2 as the D gene, but with no DNA this cannot be confirmed. The CDR3 is 12 residues long. Germline V gene data show CDR1 as LNHDA and CDR2 as SQIVND (reference sequence). The CDR3 region is CASRLLAGEQFF.

This sequence joins TRBV6-5 and TRBJ2-1; TCRdb reports TRBD2, a call that lacks DNA to check it against. CDR3 size: 13 residues. CDR1 and CDR2 from the germline V gene are MNHEY and SVGAGI. The CDR3 spells CASSYAGSNEQFF.

The chain has TRBV20-1 and TRBJ2-2; as DNA is missing, the TRBD1 call by TCRdb cannot be tested. The CDR3 has 15 residues. The germline V gene encodes CDR1 DFQATT and CDR2 SNEGSKA (reference sequence). The CDR3 loop reads CSAKGGGGNTGELFF.

The gene calls are TRBV30 and TRBJ2-7; TCRdb selects TRBD1, and the lack of DNA leaves this call unchecked. Looked up from germline, CDR1 is GTSNPN and CDR2 is SVGIG (reference sequence). This CDR3 has 15 residues. The CDR3: CAWSVRYPGGYEQYF.

The V and J genes are TRBV7-3 and TRBJ1-1. Germline V CDR1 and CDR2: SGHTA, FQGTGA. This CDR3 region has 15 residues. This chain's CDR3 is CASTLNGRVNTEAFF.